This entry lists 2 T cell receptor beta chains sequenced from one sample in a study of sequential checkpoint blockade in melanoma. The treatment: randomized to nivolumab then ipilimumab (arm A) or the reverse (arm B). Produced via immunoSEQ multiplex PCR; TCRdb's table is partial and in-frame only. The sample yields roughly 28,000 clones, roughly 80% seen once. This material consisted of CD8+ T cells sorted from blood (inferred from file names), taken from a patient given nivolumab and ipilimumab in sequence. The receptors originated from a human donor with melanoma.

The CDR3 DNA reads as TGTGCCAGCTCACCTCAGGCATTCGGGGAGCTGTTTTTT. It is translated as CASSPQAFGELFF. The chain combines TRBV18 with TRBJ2-2; no clear D gene. Between the trimmed V and J ends, which lost 3 bases and 7 bases, there was a span of 9 bases. This CDR3 has 13 amino acids. Germline assignment: CDR1 KGHSH and CDR2 LQKENI.

The J gene is TRBJ1-1, the V gene TRBV6-5; TRBD1 might be the D (6 bases). The germline V gene has CDR1 MNHEY and CDR2 SVGAGI. Trimming took off 6 bases at V and 4 bases at J, with 6 bases between the two ends. The length of the CDR3 is 11 residues. The DNA of the CDR3 is TGTGCCAGCAGACAGGGCACTGAAGCTTTCTTT. Translating gives CASRQGTEAFF.